The entry below gives a single T cell receptor (beta chain) sequence along with its context. Its target is unknown. The entry originates in a study of blood T cells in healthy people across ages. Findings and limits, study-wide: More naive CD4+ cells and higher diversity were found in long-lived than in aged donors. Strong correlation existed between TCR beta diversity and naive T cell percentage.

Through a sample-barcoded 5' primer and a J-beta primer mix, a second PCR was run for roughly 6 to 11 cycles. One entry per CDR3 protein results from TCRdb running MiXCR on the 5' RACE reads. The repertoire holds around 1.1 million distinct CDR3 sequences, with around two fifths as singletons. Looked up from germline, CDR1 is MNHNS and CDR2 is SASEGT. There are 15 residues in the CDR3. The ends lost 5 bases at V and 4 bases at J; junction bases unmatched: 11. The sequenced material came from blood. The genes are TRBV6-1 and TRBJ2-7; TRBD1 matches at 7 bases. This receptor was identified in a man between 18 and 35 years old in good health. CDR3 protein: CASSRTTGNLYEQYF. The CDR3 DNA sequence: TGTGCCAGCAGTAGGACGACAGGGAATTTATACGAGCAGTACTTC.